The clone carrying this T cell receptor (beta chain) has more than one count but fewer than ten. Its target is unknown. Germline V lookup: CDR1 LGHNA, CDR2 YSLEER. This CDR3 has 15 residues. Trimming took off 0 bases at V and 3 bases at J, with 9 bases between the two ends. The sample originates from a study of early T cells in non-severe SARS-CoV-2 infection. Study in general: Investigators sequenced bulk RNA drawn from unsorted whole blood, and chains remained unpaired. Whole-study results and caveats: The VDJdb matching leaned toward anti-spike CD8 responses and overlooked private and CD4 specificities.

Unique molecular identifiers were affixed to single, distinct cDNA molecules. TCRdb itself ran the 5' RACE reads through MiXCR, one entry per CDR3 protein. This sample carries roughly 80,000 distinct CDR3 sequences, roughly a sixth of them seen once, and the ten largest clones take 9% to 15%. The chain joins TRBV4-3 to TRBJ1-5; D remains ambiguous. Sequenced: whole blood. The TCR sequence derives from an adult who was a healthcare worker with PCR-confirmed SARS-CoV-2 infection or an uninfected control (not recorded which). CDR3 DNA sequence: TGCGCCAGCAGCCAAGACTGGCGGACCAATCAGCCCCAGCATTTT. Translated: CASSQDWRTNQPQHF.